This T cell receptor (beta chain) was observed in a study of OX40 agonist ivuxolimab in advanced cancers. Overall study context: Eligibility rules accepted prior anti-PD-1, anti-PD-L1 or anti-CTLA-4 therapy, and around 40% had some.

V lost 0 bases and J lost 4, with 9 bases in between. Germline CDR1 is MGHRA and CDR2 is YSYEKL. The CDR3 loop spans 15 amino acids. The repertoire was sequenced with immunoSEQ multiplex PCR; TCRdb's copy has only in-frame clones and lacks some. The profile covers some 55,000 clones, with roughly 73% appearing a single time and 2% to 3% taken by the ten largest. The TCR was taken from an adult with an advanced solid tumor such as melanoma, head and neck, liver or kidney cancer. The V gene is TRBV4-1, the J gene TRBJ2-2; tentative D call: TRBD1 (5 bases). This sample comprised CD4+ or CD8+ T cells sorted from blood, obtained in a trial of the OX40 agonist ivuxolimab. As DNA, the CDR3 is TGCGCCAGCAGCCAAGATCAGGGAATCACCGGGGAGCTGTTTTTT. It is translated as CASSQDQGITGELFF.